What follows are 25 T cell receptor beta chains derived from one specimen sequenced in a study of T cell responses to AZD1222 COVID-19 vaccine. Sequenced by immunoSEQ multiplex PCR; TCRdb stores in-frame clones only, minus some. The data show about 6,100 clones, 80% to 90% seen once. The starting material was peripheral blood, obtained 28 days after the second AZD1222 dose. All receptors come from an adult who received the AZD1222 COVID-19 vaccine.

The DNA for the CDR3 is TGCGCCAGCAGTCTTGCCCAGGGGGGCTGGGATACGCAGTATTTT. Translating it yields CASSLAQGGWDTQYF. V is TRBV5-1 and J is TRBJ2-3; D is possibly TRBD1 (7 bases). CDR1 and CDR2 from the germline V gene are SGHRS and YFSETQ. The CDR3 length is 15 residues. The V end lost 5 bases, the J end lost 6 bases, and 19 bases lay between the germline ends.

This clone came up once. The chain joins TRBV25-1 to TRBJ1-2; TRBD1 might be the D (5 bases). V gave up 1 base and J gave up 8 bases, with 11 bases separating them. This CDR3 is built from 13 residues. Germline loops: CDR1 MGHDK, CDR2 SYGVNS. This chain's CDR3 is CASSESGARGYTF. DNA for the CDR3: TGTGCCAGCAGTGAATCTGGGGCGAGGGGCTACACCTTC.

The V gene is TRBV7-9, the J gene TRBJ2-1; 15 bases align to TRBD2. Trimming cost V 10 bases and J 2 bases; bases outside gene matches: 9. Germline-derived CDR1 and CDR2 are SEHNR and FQNEAQ (reference sequence). The length of the CDR3 is 17 residues. The DNA of the CDR3 is TGTGCCATTCCCGGGACTAGCGGGAGGAATCCCTACAATGAGCAGTTCTTC. Protein: CAIPGTSGRNPYNEQFF.

The chain joins TRBV9 to TRBJ2-2; no definite D call. V lost 2 bases, J lost 8 bases, and 7 bases lay in between. The CDR3 totals 12 residues. Germline loops: CDR1 SGDLS, CDR2 YYNGEE. DNA for the CDR3: TGTGCCAGCAGCGTTATCGGTGGGGAGCTGTTTTTT. Translation gives CASSVIGGELFF.

The gene calls are TRBV4-3 and TRBJ1-2, with unresolved D. Germline loops: CDR1 LGHNA, CDR2 YSLEER. The CDR3 is 17 amino acids. V was pared by 0 bases and J by 5 bases, with 19 bases between. CDR3 coding DNA: TGCGCCAGCAGCCAAGATACCCGCTGGGGTGTTCCTTATGGCTACACCTTC. Translation: CASSQDTRWGVPYGYTF.

This chain uses TRBV5-6 with TRBJ1-2; 8 bases are shared with TRBD1. Germline-derived CDR1 and CDR2 are SGHDT and YYEEEE. The CDR3 runs 16 residues. J was trimmed by 6 bases and V by 2 bases; bases with no gene match: 12. In DNA form, the CDR3 reads TGTGCCAGCAGCTTCCCCCCTGGACAGGGAACACATGGCTACACCTTC. It translates to CASSFPPGQGTHGYTF.

The chain uses TRBV5-1 and TRBJ2-7; 8 bases line up with TRBD2. CDR1 SGHRS and CDR2 YFSETQ come from the germline V gene. There are 15 residues in the CDR3. The trim removed 4 bases at V and 2 bases at J, leaving 8 bases unmatched. The CDR3 protein is CASSPPGRGTYEQYF. CDR3 DNA: TGCGCCAGCAGCCCCCCCGGGAGGGGTACCTACGAGCAGTACTTC.

The gene calls are TRBV7-9 and TRBJ1-4, with D perhaps TRBD1 (6 bases). This CDR3 is built from 18 residues. V lost 2 bases and J lost 4, with 20 bases in between. Germline V CDR1 and CDR2: SEHNR, FQNEAQ (reference sequence). This CDR3 is CASSLNFFRGEGNEKLFF. CDR3 coding DNA: TGTGCCAGCAGCTTAAATTTTTTTAGGGGGGAAGGTAATGAAAAACTGTTTTTT. The full variable domain, completed using reference TRBV7-9 and TRBJ1-4, is DTGVSQNPRHKITKRGQNVTFRCDPISEHNRLYWYRQTLGQGPEFLTYFQNEAQLEKSRLLSDRFSAERPKGSFSTLEIQRTEQGDSAMYLCASSLNFFRGEGNEKLFFGSGTQLSVL.

The rearrangement uses TRBV28 and TRBJ2-7; 7 nucleotides match TRBD1. The germline CDR1 and CDR2 sequences are MDHEN and SYDVKM. The CDR3 spans 14 residues. V shed 6 bases and J 4 bases; nucleotides not matched to a gene: 9. Here the CDR3 reads CASRYRGDFYEQYF. The CDR3 DNA reads as TGTGCCAGCAGATACAGGGGAGACTTTTACGAGCAGTACTTC.

The chain carries TRBV28 and TRBJ1-2, with a tentative D call TRBD1 (5 bases). In germline, CDR1 is MDHEN, CDR2 SYDVKM. The CDR3 totals 17 residues. Between the trimmed V and J ends, which lost 3 bases and 0 bases, there was a span of 17 bases. The CDR3 reads CASSLWGAGSSNYGYTF. The CDR3 nucleotides read TGTGCCAGCAGTTTGTGGGGCGCGGGATCCTCTAACTATGGCTACACCTTC.

CDR3 sequence (DNA): TGTGCCAGCAGCTTAGATCTAGCGGGATCGGATGAGCAGTTCTTC. Its protein product is CASSLDLAGSDEQFF. The V and J genes are TRBV7-9 and TRBJ2-1, with 9 nucleotides matching TRBD2. The germline V gene encodes CDR1 SEHNR and CDR2 FQNEAQ (reference sequence). The CDR3 length is 15 residues. V lost 1 base to trimming and J lost 8 bases; unmatched junction nucleotides: 6.

As concerns this clone: One end of the junction is discordant with germline, which a read error may explain. V gene TRBV6-2 or TRBV6-3 combines with J gene TRBJ2-6; no clear D gene. The CDR3 covers 15 residues. Germline CDR1 MNHEY, CDR2 SVGEGT. The CDR3 DNA is TGTGCCAGCAGTGACTCCTTCTCTGGGGCCAACGTCCTGACTTTC. It specifies CASSDSFSGANVLTF.

The rearrangement links TRBV15 to TRBJ2-1; 8 bases line up with TRBD2. The CDR3 spans 14 residues. The germline V gene has CDR1 LNHNV and CDR2 YYDKDF (reference sequence). Trimming removed 4 bases from V and 8 bases from J; junction bases left unmatched: 7. This chain's CDR3 is CATSKEREIDEQFF. The CDR3 nucleotides are TGTGCCACCAGCAAGGAGCGGGAGATCGATGAGCAGTTCTTC.

This chain joins TRBV5-1 and TRBJ2-5; D unclear. Germline V gene lookup returns CDR1 SGHRS and CDR2 YFSETQ. V was clipped by 1 base and J by 1 base, with 8 bases between them. The CDR3 is 14 residues long. CDR3 bases: TGCGCCAGCAGCTTGAAAACAGCCCAAGAGACCCAGTACTTC. It specifies CASSLKTAQETQYF. Supplemented by reference TRBV5-1 and TRBJ2-5, the full variable domain reads KAGVTQTPRYLIKTRGQQVTLSCSPISGHRSVSWYQQTPGQGLQFLFEYFSETQRNKGNFPGRFSGRQFSNSRSEMNVSTLELGDSALYLCASSLKTAQETQYFGPGTRLLVL.

Details on this clone: Germline and junction disagree at one end, which may indicate a read error. The chain joins TRBV18 to TRBJ1-2; D perhaps matches TRBD1 (5 bases). The V gene's germline CDR1 is KGHSH and CDR2 LQKENI. This CDR3 spans 12 amino acids. The CDR3 DNA sequence: TGTGCCAGCTCACCACCGGTGGGCAGGGCTCACTTC. Translating gives CASSPPVGRAHF.

The J gene is TRBJ2-1, the V gene TRBV29-1, with D possibly matching TRBD2 (7 bases). Germline CDR1 and CDR2: SQVTM and ANQGSEA. V was clipped by 2 bases and J by 8 bases, with 22 bases between them. The CDR3 is made up of 16 amino acids. The CDR3 DNA is TGCAGCGTTGAATCCGGGGGGTGGCAGGGGTTCGATGAGCAGTTCTTC. As protein: CSVESGGWQGFDEQFF.

V gene TRBV11-3 combines with J gene TRBJ2-1; TRBD1 matches 8 bases. The CDR3 runs to 13 residues. Germline loops: CDR1 SGHNT, CDR2 YENEEA. The trim removed 1 base at V and 15 bases at J, leaving 8 bases unmatched. CDR3 coding DNA: TGTGCCAGCAGCTTAGTTGGACAGGGCCCTCGGTTCTTC. Translation gives CASSLVGQGPRFF.

This rearrangement joins TRBV28 to TRBJ2-7; 7 bases map to TRBD1. The germline V gene encodes CDR1 MDHEN and CDR2 SYDVKM. J lost 6 bases, V lost 6 bases, and 17 bases had no gene match. The CDR3 has 16 residues. The CDR3: CASRPTGSLSLGEQYV. DNA of the CDR3: TGTGCCAGCAGACCGACAGGGTCCCTCTCGTTGGGCGAGCAGTACGTC.

The rearrangement uses TRBV6-2 or TRBV6-3 and TRBJ1-1; no firm D call. CDR1 is MNHEY, CDR2 SVGEGT, per germline. The CDR3 contains 14 residues. Trimming stripped 0 bases from V and 1 base from J, with 6 bases between. The DNA for the CDR3 is TGTGCCAGCAGTTACTCGCAGGAGAACACTGAAGCTTTCTTT. Amino acid sequence: CASSYSQENTEAFF.

The chain recombines TRBV3-1 (or the pseudogene TRBV3-2) with TRBJ1-2; no clear D gene. This CDR3 is 13 amino acids long. With 1 base removed from V and 7 bases from J, the gap between germline ends came to 10 bases. Germline V lookup: CDR1 LGHDT, CDR2 YNNKEL (reference sequence). CDR3 loop: CASSQAWVFGYTF. CDR3 nucleotide sequence: TGTGCCAGCAGCCAAGCTTGGGTATTTGGCTACACCTTC.

The V call is TRBV7-9, the J call TRBJ2-5, with 9 bases identical to TRBD1. The CDR3 contains 16 residues. Germline trimming cut 1 base from V and 0 bases from J; bases unmatched to any gene: 3. In germline, CDR1 is SEHNR, CDR2 FQNEAQ (reference sequence). The CDR3 DNA sequence: TGTGCCAGCAGCTTAGGCCGGGACAGGGACCAAGAGACCCAGTACTTC. Amino acid sequence: CASSLGRDRDQETQYF.

This chain links TRBV12-3 or TRBV12-4 with TRBJ2-1, with TRBD2 identical over 11 bases. The ends lost 6 bases at V and 6 bases at J; junction bases unmatched: 1. The length of the CDR3 is 13 residues. The CDR3 region is CASSGTSGNEQFF. In DNA, the CDR3 is TGTGCCAGCAGCGGGACTAGCGGCAATGAGCAGTTCTTC.

The chain combines TRBV3-1 (or the pseudogene TRBV3-2) with TRBJ2-7, with TRBD2 matching over 12 bases. V dropped 4 bases and J dropped 3; count of bases not matched to a gene: 4. This CDR3 has 15 residues. CDR1 is LGHDT, CDR2 YNNKEL, per germline (reference sequence). For the CDR3, the DNA is TGTGCCAGCAGCCCGACTAGCGGGAGTCTCTACGAGCAGTACTTC. Translation: CASSPTSGSLYEQYF.

This chain connects TRBV6-2 or TRBV6-3 to TRBJ1-2, with D tentatively TRBD1 (5 bases). This CDR3 has 18 amino acids. Between the trimmed V and J ends, which lost 6 bases and 0 bases, there was a span of 23 bases. Germline CDR1 and CDR2: MNHEY and SVGEGT. DNA for the CDR3: TGTGCCAGCAGCTCTCCTCCAGGGCTTCTACTAGCTAACTATGGCTACACCTTC. Translating gives CASSSPPGLLLANYGYTF.

The V call is TRBV4-2, the J call TRBJ2-1; D uncertain. CDR1 and CDR2 from the germline V gene are LGHNA and YNFKEQ. This CDR3 region has 13 residues. The V end was cut by 2 bases, the J end by 7 bases, with 9 bases between. DNA of the CDR3: TGTGCCAGCAGCCAACCAAGTATTAATGAGCAGTTCTTC. Translation: CASSQPSINEQFF.